Listed here are 24 T cell receptor beta chains from one sample, sequenced in a study of shared clonotypes between healthy human individuals. Repertoires were generated with immunoSEQ multiplex PCR, while TCRdb's copy carries only in-frame clones and drops some. The table includes about 2.1 million clones, about 93% detected once. CD45RO-negative cells were positively selected for CCR7, leaving out terminally differentiated effector memory CD45RA+ cells. The source material was naive CD8+ T cells from PBMCs. The source of these receptors is a young man in good health. Some clones in this sample may be carry-over from other donors' samples.

The chain recombines TRBV4-3 with TRBJ2-1; perhaps TRBD2 as D (6 bases). The CDR3 totals 17 residues. Germline CDR1 LGHNA, CDR2 YSLEER. Deletions cut 3 bases from V and 5 bases from J, with 20 bases between. The CDR3 DNA sequence: TGCGCCAGCAGCCACCCCGAGGGAGGTGAAGGGGACAATGAGCAGTTCTTC. Residues: CASSHPEGGEGDNEQFF.

The V gene is TRBV14, the J gene TRBJ2-7; TRBD1 matches at 9 bases. V lost 3 bases and J lost 10; bases outside the gene matches: 10. The CDR3 length is 14 residues. Germline V CDR1 and CDR2: SGHDN, FVKESK. The DNA of the CDR3 is TGTGCCAGCAGCCAGCGCATTGACAGGGGGAAACAGTACTTC. This translates into CASSQRIDRGKQYF.

The genes are TRBV6-1 and TRBJ2-3, with TRBD2 matching 8 bases. The CDR3 consists of 16 residues. The germline V gene has CDR1 MNHNS and CDR2 SASEGT. V trimming: 2 bases; J trimming: 0 bases; junction bases outside the gene matches: 4. As DNA, the CDR3 is TGTGCCAGCAGTGAAACCAGCGGGGGAAGCACAGATACGCAGTATTTT. It translates to CASSETSGGSTDTQYF.

This chain's CDR3 is CASSYSIQEQYF. CDR3 sequence (DNA): TGTGCCAGCAGTTACTCGATCCAGGAGCAGTACTTC. The rearrangement joins TRBV6-6 to TRBJ2-7; D is uncertain. The CDR3 runs to 12 residues. The ends were cut back, 0 bases at V and 7 bases at J, with 7 bases in the middle. Germline loops: CDR1 MNHNY, CDR2 SVGAGI (reference sequence).

The chain recombines TRBV14 with TRBJ2-1; tentatively, D is TRBD2 (5 bases). The CDR3 contains 12 residues. Deletions cut 4 bases from V and 6 bases from J, with 7 bases between. Germline V lookup: CDR1 SGHDN, CDR2 FVKESK. In DNA, the CDR3 is TGTGCCAGCAGCCCGAGCGGCAATGAGCAGTTCTTC. Residues: CASSPSGNEQFF. Using reference TRBV14 and TRBJ2-1 for the parts outside the CDR3, the full variable domain is EAGVTQFPSHSVIEKGQTVTLRCDPISGHDNLYWYRRVMGKEIKFLLHFVKESKQDESGMPNNRFLAERTGGTYSTLKVQPAELEDSGVYFCASSPSGNEQFFGPGTRLTVL.

The chain has TRBV5-8 and TRBJ2-2; 9 bases line up with TRBD1. The CDR3 totals 17 residues. The trim removed 4 bases at V and 7 bases at J, leaving 14 bases unmatched. Germline CDR1 and CDR2: SGHTS and YDEGEE. The CDR3 DNA follows: TGTGCCAGCAGCATTGGCCGGGGGACAGGGTTTGGCGGGGAGCTGTTTTTT. This gives the protein CASSIGRGTGFGGELFF. Together with reference TRBV5-8 and TRBJ2-2, the CDR3 gives the full variable domain: EAGVTQSPTHLIKTRGQQATLRCSPISGHTSVYWYQQALGLGLQFLLWYDEGEERNRGNFPPRFSGRQFPNYSSELNVNALELEDSALYLCASSIGRGTGFGGELFFGEGSRLTVL.

The gene calls are TRBV27 and TRBJ2-1; the D call may be TRBD1 or TRBD2 (5 bases each). The CDR3 consists of 15 residues. The V and J ends lost 2 bases and 4 bases respectively, with 12 bases between them. Germline assignment: CDR1 MNHEY and CDR2 SMNVEV (reference sequence). This CDR3 reads CASSLGWDPYNEQFF. The CDR3 coding sequence is TGTGCCAGCAGTTTAGGTTGGGACCCTTACAATGAGCAGTTCTTC.

The genes are TRBV27 and TRBJ1-2; unclear D gene. Germline values: CDR1 MNHEY, CDR2 SMNVEV (reference sequence). The V end was cut by 2 bases, the J end by 1 base, with 5 bases between. CDR3 length: 13 amino acids. This CDR3 is CASSLTHNYGYTF. CDR3 coding DNA: TGTGCCAGCAGTTTAACCCATAACTATGGCTACACCTTC.

This clone was found once. The chain links TRBV27 to TRBJ2-1; 14 nucleotides align to TRBD2. With 6 bases clipped from V and 12 bases from J, the junction kept 7 bases outside the gene matches. Germline V gives CDR1 MNHEY, CDR2 SMNVEV (reference sequence). The CDR3 runs to 14 residues. The CDR3 DNA follows: TGTGCCAGCAGCCCGGGGACTAGCGGGAGTAGGCAGTTCTTC. Its translation is CASSPGTSGSRQFF.

The chain recombines TRBV11-2 with TRBJ1-2, with 7 positions matching TRBD1. Germline-derived CDR1 and CDR2 are SGHAT and FQNNGV. The CDR3 loop spans 15 amino acids. V was pared by 4 bases and J by 3 bases, with 8 bases of the junction left unmatched. DNA for the CDR3: TGTGCCAGCAGCTCCTCGGACAGGAGCCACTATGGCTACACCTTC. Amino acid sequence: CASSSSDRSHYGYTF.

The chain joins TRBV5-6 to TRBJ1-5; D gene uncertain. Germline V CDR1 and CDR2: SGHDT, YYEEEE. The length of the CDR3 is 14 residues. Trimming took 2 bases from V and 3 from J, leaving 9 bases between them. The CDR3 loop is CASSFGEVNQPQHF. The CDR3 region has the DNA TGTGCCAGCAGCTTCGGGGAGGTCAATCAGCCCCAGCATTTT.

The chain carries TRBV7-8 and TRBJ1-5; the match to TRBD1 covers 7 bases. The germline CDR1 and CDR2 sequences are SGHVS and FQNEAQ. The junction had 10 bases not matched to a gene; V was cut back by 4 bases and J by 16 bases. There are 12 residues in the CDR3. The CDR3 is CASSSTGNRIHF. The CDR3 nucleotides read TGTGCCAGCAGCTCGACAGGGAATCGGATACATTTT. The full variable domain, rest sourced from reference TRBV7-8 and TRBJ1-5, is GAGVSQSPRYKVAKRGQDVALRCDPISGHVSLFWYQQALGQGPEFLTYFQNEAQLDKSGLPSDRFFAERPEGSVSTLKIQRTQQEDSAVYLCASSSTGNRIHFGDGTRLSIL.

A note on this clone: The sample holds other DNA sequences that translate to the same CDR3. The V call is TRBV11-2, the J call TRBJ2-3; D might be TRBD1 (5 bases). Germline CDR1 reads SGHAT; CDR2 reads FQNNGV. The length of the CDR3 is 12 residues. V lost 3 bases and J 4 bases, leaving 5 bases between the germline ends. CDR3 in amino acids: CASSLTADTQYF. CDR3 sequence (DNA): TGTGCCAGCAGCTTGACAGCAGATACGCAGTATTTT. Full variable domain (missing parts from reference TRBV11-2 and TRBJ2-3): EAGVAQSPRYKIIEKRQSVAFWCNPISGHATLYWYQQILGQGPKLLIQFQNNGVVDDSQLPKDRFSAERLKGVDSTLKIQPAKLEDSAVYLCASSLTADTQYFGPGTRLTVL.

The V and J genes are TRBV7-9 and TRBJ2-1, with 8 bases matching TRBD2. V lost 5 bases, J lost 8 bases, and 8 bases stayed unmatched. Looked up from germline, CDR1 is SEHNR and CDR2 is FQNEAQ (reference sequence). The CDR3 spans 14 residues. DNA for the CDR3: TGTGCCAGCAGCCATGCGGGAGGCGGCGATGAGCAGTTCTTC. It yields the protein CASSHAGGGDEQFF.

The V call is TRBV19, the J call TRBJ2-3; 11 bases line up with TRBD2. This CDR3 spans 20 amino acids. Germline V gives CDR1 LNHDA, CDR2 SQIVND (reference sequence). V dropped 1 base and J dropped 4; count of bases not matched to a gene: 16. The CDR3 DNA reads as TGTGCCAGTAGTATAGGTTCACTAGCGGGAGCCAGTTTACCTCCAGATACGCAGTATTTT. This sequence encodes CASSIGSLAGASLPPDTQYF.

The rearrangement links TRBV6-5 to TRBJ2-7; D remains unclear. Germline CDR1 and CDR2: MNHEY and SVGAGI. The CDR3 loop spans 16 amino acids. V lost 0 bases and J lost 4, with 16 bases in between. The CDR3: CASSYSTGEVGYEQYF. The CDR3 DNA reads TGTGCCAGCAGTTACTCGACGGGTGAAGTGGGTTACGAGCAGTACTTC.

As regards this clone: The identical CDR3 is also encoded by other nucleotide sequences in the sample. V usage is TRBV11-2 and J usage is TRBJ2-7; 7 bases align to TRBD1. Germline V gene lookup returns CDR1 SGHAT and CDR2 FQNNGV. This CDR3 region has 14 residues. V shed 3 bases and J 2 bases; nucleotides not matched to a gene: 4. In DNA, the CDR3 is TGTGCCAGCAGCTTCCTGACAGGGACCTACGAGCAGTACTTC. Amino acid sequence: CASSFLTGTYEQYF.

V and J are TRBV27 and TRBJ2-5, with 7 bases lining up with TRBD1. From germline, CDR1 is MNHEY and CDR2 SMNVEV (reference sequence). Unmatched junction bases numbered 8, after V lost 4 bases and J lost 0 bases. The CDR3 is made up of 16 amino acids. The CDR3 sequence is CASSYGQGVYQETQYF. CDR3 sequence (DNA): TGTGCCAGCAGTTATGGCCAGGGGGTGTACCAAGAGACCCAGTACTTC.

The rearrangement links TRBV16 to TRBJ1-3; no clear D gene. The CDR3 length is 17 residues. V shed 4 bases and J shed 7 bases, with 23 bases lying between them. Per germline, CDR1 KGHSY and CDR2 FQNENV. CDR3 nucleotides: TGTGCCAGCAGCCTGACTATCATCGACTTCGCCCCTAACACCATATATTTT. Protein: CASSLTIIDFAPNTIYF.

The chain combines TRBV13 with TRBJ1-5; D gene uncertain. CDR3 length equals 15 residues. With 2 bases removed from V and 6 bases from J, the gap between germline ends came to 14 bases. Germline CDR1 is PRHDT and CDR2 is FYEKMQ (reference sequence). CDR3 coding DNA: TGTGCCAGCAGCTTAAAGGGAGGAAGAGGTCAGCCCCAGCATTTT. Protein sequence: CASSLKGGRGQPQHF.

About this clone: This CDR3 is also generated by other DNA sequences in the sample. The rearrangement joins TRBV7-9 to TRBJ1-2; TRBD1 might be the D (5 bases). CDR1 is SEHNR, CDR2 FQNEAQ, per germline (reference sequence). The CDR3 length is 12 residues. V was cut by 2 bases and J by 6 bases, with 7 bases left in between. CDR3 DNA sequence: TGTGCCAGCAGCTTAAAAGGGGATGGCTACACCTTC. It specifies CASSLKGDGYTF.

This chain uses TRBV4-1 with TRBJ2-3; D is undetermined. The germline V gene has CDR1 MGHRA and CDR2 YSYEKL. Trimming pared 4 bases from V and 3 bases from J, leaving 14 bases between. The CDR3 spans 15 residues. CDR3 region: CASSPRVGRTDTQYF. CDR3 in DNA: TGCGCCAGCAGCCCCCGAGTGGGCAGGACAGATACGCAGTATTTT.

The table lists this clone with a count of one. V and J are TRBV10-1 and TRBJ2-1; D unresolved. CDR3 length: 15 residues. V gave up 3 bases and J gave up 4 bases, with 13 bases separating them. Per the germline V gene, CDR1 is WNHNN and CDR2 is SYGVQD (reference sequence). CDR3 DNA: TGCGCCAGCAGTGAAGCAGCCCTGACTTACAATGAGCAGTTCTTC. Translating it yields CASSEAALTYNEQFF.

V usage is TRBV6-5 and J usage is TRBJ1-4; D gene unclear. Germline values: CDR1 MNHEY, CDR2 SVGAGI. The CDR3 loop spans 15 amino acids. V was trimmed by 2 bases and J by 8 bases, leaving 15 bases between them. The CDR3 DNA is TGTGCCAGCAGTTACAGTGATGTTAGATTGGAAAAACTGTTTTTT. Its translation: CASSYSDVRLEKLFF.